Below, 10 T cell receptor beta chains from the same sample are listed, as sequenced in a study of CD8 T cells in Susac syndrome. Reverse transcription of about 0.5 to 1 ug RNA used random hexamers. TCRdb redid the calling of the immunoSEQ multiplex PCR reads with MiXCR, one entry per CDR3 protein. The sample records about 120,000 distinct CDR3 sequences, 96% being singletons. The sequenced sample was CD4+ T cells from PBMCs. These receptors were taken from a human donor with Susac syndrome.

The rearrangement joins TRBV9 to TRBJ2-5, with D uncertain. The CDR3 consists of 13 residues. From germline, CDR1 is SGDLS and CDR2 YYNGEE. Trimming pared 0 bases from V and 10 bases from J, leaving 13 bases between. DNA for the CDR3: TGTGCCAGCAGCGTAGAGGGAACAAAGGTCCAGTACTTC. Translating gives CASSVEGTKVQYF.

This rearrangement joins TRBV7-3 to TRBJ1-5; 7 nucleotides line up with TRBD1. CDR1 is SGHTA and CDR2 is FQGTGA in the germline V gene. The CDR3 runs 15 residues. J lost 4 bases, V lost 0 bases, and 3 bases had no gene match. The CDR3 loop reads CASSLTPGGNQPQHF. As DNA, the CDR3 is TGTGCCAGCAGCTTAACCCCAGGGGGGAATCAGCCCCAGCATTTT.

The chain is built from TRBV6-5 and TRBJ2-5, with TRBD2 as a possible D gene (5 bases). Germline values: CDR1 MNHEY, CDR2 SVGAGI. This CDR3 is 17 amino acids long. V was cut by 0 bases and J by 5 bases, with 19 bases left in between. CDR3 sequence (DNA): TGTGCCAGCAGTTACTCGATGGCCAGGAGGCTAGAGGAGACCCAGTACTTC. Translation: CASSYSMARRLEETQYF.

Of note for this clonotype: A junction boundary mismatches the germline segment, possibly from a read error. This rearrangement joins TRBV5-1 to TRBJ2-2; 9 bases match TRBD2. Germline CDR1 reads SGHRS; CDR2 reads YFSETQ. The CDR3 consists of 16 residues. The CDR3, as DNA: TGCGCCAGCAGCTTGCAAGCTAGCGGGAACGCCGGGGAGCTGTTTTTT. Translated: CASSLQASGNAGELFF.

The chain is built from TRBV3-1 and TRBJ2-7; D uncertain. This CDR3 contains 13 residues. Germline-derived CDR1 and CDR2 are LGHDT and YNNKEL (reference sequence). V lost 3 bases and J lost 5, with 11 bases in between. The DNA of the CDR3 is TGTGCCAGCAGCCAGCGGCTAGGTAACGAGCAGTACTTC. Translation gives CASSQRLGNEQYF.

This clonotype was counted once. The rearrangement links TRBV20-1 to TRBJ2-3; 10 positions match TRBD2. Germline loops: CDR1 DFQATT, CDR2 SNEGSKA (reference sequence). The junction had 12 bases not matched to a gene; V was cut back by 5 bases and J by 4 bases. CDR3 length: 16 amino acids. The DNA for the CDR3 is TGCAGTGCTGCCCTCTCTAGCGGGAGTCTGCCAGATACGCAGTATTTT. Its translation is CSAALSSGSLPDTQYF.

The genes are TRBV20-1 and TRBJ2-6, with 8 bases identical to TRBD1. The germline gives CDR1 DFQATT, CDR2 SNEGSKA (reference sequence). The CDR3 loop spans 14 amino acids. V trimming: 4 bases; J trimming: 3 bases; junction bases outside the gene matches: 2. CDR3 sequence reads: CSAKDRGGANVLTF. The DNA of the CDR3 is TGCAGTGCTAAAGACAGGGGTGGGGCCAACGTCCTGACTTTC.

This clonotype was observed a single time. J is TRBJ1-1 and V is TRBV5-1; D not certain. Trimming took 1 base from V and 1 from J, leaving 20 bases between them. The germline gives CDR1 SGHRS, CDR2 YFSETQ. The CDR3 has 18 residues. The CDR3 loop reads CASSLYPQGYEKNTEAFF. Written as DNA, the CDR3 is TGCGCCAGCAGCTTGTACCCCCAAGGGTACGAGAAGAACACTGAAGCTTTCTTT.

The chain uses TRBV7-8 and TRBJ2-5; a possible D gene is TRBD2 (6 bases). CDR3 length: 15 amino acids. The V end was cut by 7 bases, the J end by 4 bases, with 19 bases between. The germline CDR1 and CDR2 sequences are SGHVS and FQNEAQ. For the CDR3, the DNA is TGTGCCAGCACTCGCCCGGGACTCCATCGAGAGACCCAGTACTTC. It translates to CASTRPGLHRETQYF.

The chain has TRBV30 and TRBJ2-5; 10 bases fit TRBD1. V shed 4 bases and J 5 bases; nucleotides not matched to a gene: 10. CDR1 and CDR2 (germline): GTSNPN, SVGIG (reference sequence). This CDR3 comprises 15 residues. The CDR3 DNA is TGTGCCTGGACCCCGGGACAGGGGTTTATCGAGACCCAGTACTTC. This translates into CAWTPGQGFIETQYF.